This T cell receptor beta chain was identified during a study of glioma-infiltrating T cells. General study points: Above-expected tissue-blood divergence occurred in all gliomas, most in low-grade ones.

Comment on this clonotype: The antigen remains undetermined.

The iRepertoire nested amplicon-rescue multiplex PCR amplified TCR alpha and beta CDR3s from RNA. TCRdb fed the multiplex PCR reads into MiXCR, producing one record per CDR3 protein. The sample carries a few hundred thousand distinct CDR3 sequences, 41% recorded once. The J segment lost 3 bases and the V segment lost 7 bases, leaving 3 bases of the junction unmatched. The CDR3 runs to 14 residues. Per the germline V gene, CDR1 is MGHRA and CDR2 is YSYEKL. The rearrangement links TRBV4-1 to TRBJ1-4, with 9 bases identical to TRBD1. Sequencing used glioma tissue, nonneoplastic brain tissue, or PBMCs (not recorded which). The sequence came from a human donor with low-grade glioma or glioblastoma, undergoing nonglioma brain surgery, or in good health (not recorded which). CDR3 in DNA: TGCGCCAGCACCCGGACAGGGGCTAATGAAAAACTGTTTTTT. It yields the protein CASTRTGANEKLFF.